What follows are 6 T cell receptor beta chains derived from one specimen sequenced in a study of blood T cell repertoires in COVID-19. The table came from immunoSEQ multiplex PCR; TCRdb's copy has only in-frame clones and leaves some out. Of just under 350,000 clones in the sample, about nine tenths were seen once. Sequenced material: peripheral blood. Receptors originate from a woman aged 65 to 85 with COVID-19, enrolled during active disease.

V usage is TRBV12-1 and J usage is TRBJ2-1; the table names TRBD2, a call not compared with the DNA. TRBV12-1 is a pseudogene locus. The CDR3 consists of 18 residues. As DNA, the CDR3 is TGTGCCAGCAGCCCGAGGGCCTTAGCGAACAGCTCCTACAATGAGCAGTTCTTC. It yields the protein CASSPRALANSSYNEQFF.

The table lists this clone with a few counts. The gene calls are TRBV6-4 and TRBJ1-1; D is ambiguous. CDR1 is MRHNA, CDR2 SNTAGT, per germline. V lost 2 bases and J 0 bases, leaving 4 bases between the germline ends. This CDR3 spans 13 amino acids. This CDR3 is CASSDELNTEAFF. DNA for the CDR3: TGTGCCAGCAGTGACGAGCTGAACACTGAAGCTTTCTTT.

This chain connects TRBV6-2 or TRBV6-3 to TRBJ2-3; 8 bases match TRBD1. V trimming: 0 bases; J trimming: 5 bases; junction bases outside the gene matches: 7. The CDR3 has 16 residues. From germline, CDR1 is MNHEY and CDR2 SVGEGT. The CDR3 DNA sequence: TGTGCCAGCAGTTACTCGAAGGACAGGGAGGTAGATACGCAGTATTTT. This translates into CASSYSKDREVDTQYF.

This chain uses TRBV18 with TRBJ1-2; a possible D gene is TRBD1 (6 bases). Germline CDR1 reads KGHSH; CDR2 reads LQKENI. There are 18 residues in the CDR3. Between the trimmed V and J ends, which lost 0 bases and 8 bases, there was a span of 25 bases. The CDR3 is CASSPPETGHSSSGGYTF. The CDR3 bases are TGTGCCAGCTCACCACCCGAGACGGGACATTCCTCATCGGGGGGCTACACCTTC.

This chain joins TRBV6-7 and TRBJ2-7, with D possibly matching TRBD2 (6 bases). TRBV6-7 is treated as an ORF (open reading frame) with a function not yet certain. With 10 bases removed from V and 3 bases from J, the gap between germline ends came to 19 bases. The CDR3 extends over 14 amino acids. In DNA form, the CDR3 reads TGTGCCAACACGCCAGGAGGGATCAGCTACGAGCAGTACTTC. This codes for CANTPGGISYEQYF.

The rearrangement links TRBV2 to TRBJ2-3, with D possibly being TRBD1 (5 bases). The V end lost 9 bases, the J end lost 6 bases, and 10 bases lay between the germline ends. Germline V CDR1 and CDR2: SNHLY, FYNNEI. This CDR3 is built from 11 residues. Here the CDR3 DNA reads TGTGCCAGGCAGGGCTGGGATACGCAGTATTTT. Translating it yields CARQGWDTQYF.